This record covers a single TCR beta chain. Its antigen target is currently unknown. This CDR3 is missing its conserved last phenylalanine or tryptophan, likely due to a read error. RNA was extracted from bulk unsorted tissue and checked for quality with a NanoDrop ND-1000 and an Agilent 2100. The donors were newly diagnosed lung cancer patients admitted for thoracic surgery in China from August to November 2014 who had not received prior chemotherapy. The study excluded patients who had received radiotherapy or chemotherapy before or who had another cancer at the same time. Pieces of surgical tissue measuring about 1-2.1 cm3 were kept in RNAlater solution and stored at -80 degrees C until use. The method behind the library was multiplex PCR. Sequencing relied on an Illumina HiSeq 2500. TCRbeta libraries were constructed through three rounds of nested PCR with primers (Table S4) according to protocols modified from ARM-PCR. Before sequencing, PCR products of 200-500 bp were cut from the gel and purified using the QIAquick gel extraction kit. In the paper's pipeline: Reads were cleaned with Trimmomatic, merged with FLASH into complete CDR3 sequences, and assigned to V(D)J germline segments with MiTCR. Clonal diversity was calculated as the inverse Simpson's index using VDJtools. In-frame sequences without a premature stop codon were defined as productive reads. TCRdb passed the public sequencing reads through fastp at Q25 and MiXCR, retaining productive beta sequences. Under each unique CDR3 protein, matching rows form one entry showing the most common genes and DNA. The V and J calls reflect TCRdb's pipeline rather than the authors' work. The sample has about 120,000 distinct CDR3 sequences on record, 84% of them singletons. Of the sample, approximately 22% falls within the top ten clones.

These data belong to a study of tumor and adjacent non-tumor tissue in lung cancer (dated by TCRdb to between 2018 and 2020). Background for the entire study: Of the cohort, eleven to twelve patients had adenocarcinoma, 2 had squamous cell carcinoma and 1 had small cell lung cancer. Among the approximately 15 patients, ages ranged from roughly 31 to 85 years, roughly ten were men and 5 were women, and disease was TNM stage I to III. Sequencing generated a total of more than 95 million productive TCRbeta reads, averaging around 4.3 million reads per sample. The study compared bulk TCRbeta repertoires from lung tumor tissue and matched distant non-tumor lung tissue of approximately 14 lung cancer patients. Fewer than 35 paired specimens, one tumor and one normal lung sample per patient, were profiled by TCRbeta CDR3 sequencing.

General findings and caveats noted by the study authors: Significantly higher TCR diversity was found in younger patients, and higher tumor TCR diversity was associated with shorter overall and disease-free survival. Neither the sequencing platform nor unique molecular identifiers are mentioned in the methods. With only roughly 14 patients in the cohort, the authors noted that larger samples and more detailed clinical data are needed. Peripheral blood was not sequenced, so blood TCRbeta repertoires in these lung cancer patients were not examined. Tumor tissue showed significantly higher TCR diversity (inverse Simpson) than normal lung tissue, at 431.37 vs 166.20 (P = 0.0075, Mann-Whitney U test). The top 100 clones made up a significantly larger cumulative share of the repertoire in normal lung than in tumor tissue.

The CDR3 region is 14 residues in length, termini included. Only the CDR3 portion is preserved as DNA: 42 bases, with reading frame beginning at the first base. Reading the germline V gene gives CDR1 MGHRA and CDR2 YSYEKL. This clonotype originated in a man aged 65 to 85 with non-small cell lung cancer. The rearranged chain carries TRBV4-1 and TRBJ2-5; the D gene assignment is perhaps TRBD1 or TRBD2, with each matching 5 bases. Sequencing was carried out using lung tumor tissue. The CDR3 in this case is CASSQQWGRETQYL. The nucleotide sequence reads TGCGCCAGTAGCCAACAGTGGGGACGAGAGACCCAGTACCTC.